This is a list of T cell receptor beta chains from one sample in a study of cytomegalovirus exposure and HLA in healthy donors. The method was immunoSEQ multiplex PCR; TCRdb's version includes in-frame clones alone and lacks a portion of them. Here the sample spans about 150,000 clones, 75% being singletons. Input material: PBMCs. Receptors originate from a man aged 25-45 years in good health and CMV-seronegative. CDR3s include the opening cysteine and the closing phenylalanine or tryptophan. Fields, in order: D gene, V gene, clone size, J gene, CDR3 protein, CDR3 DNA. D genes are given only for firm matches. Size values are once, few and many counts, or a class for expanded clones, and some rows have none.

d_gene: TRBD1; v_gene: TRBV29-1; abundance: .; j_gene: TRBJ2-5; CDR3aa: CSVGGAGGRETQYF; CDR3nt: TGCAGCGTTGGAGGGGCAGGGGGTAGGGAGACCCAGTACTTC
d_gene: TRBD2; v_gene: TRBV7-6; abundance: .; j_gene: TRBJ2-7; CDR3aa: CASSLGGGRALEEQYF; CDR3nt: TGTGCCAGCAGCTTAGGGGGCGGGAGGGCCCTCGAGGAGCAGTACTTC
d_gene: TRBD2; v_gene: TRBV28; abundance: .; j_gene: TRBJ2-7; CDR3aa: CASSLALGGEQYF; CDR3nt: TGTGCCAGCAGTTTGGCTCTGGGGGGGGAGCAGTACTTC
d_gene: .; v_gene: TRBV7-9; abundance: .; j_gene: TRBJ2-7; CDR3aa: CASSLSARDEQYF; CDR3nt: TGTGCCAGCAGCTTATCGGCCCGGGACGAGCAGTACTTC
d_gene: TRBD2; v_gene: TRBV19; abundance: .; j_gene: TRBJ2-3; CDR3aa: CASSPRTSGSFTPTDTQYF; CDR3nt: TGTGCCAGTAGCCCTCGGACTAGCGGGAGTTTCACCCCAACAGATACGCAGTATTTT
d_gene: .; v_gene: TRBV19; abundance: .; j_gene: TRBJ1-5; CDR3aa: CASSIPRGSQPQHF; CDR3nt: TGTGCCAGTAGTATCCCCAGGGGTAGTCAGCCCCAGCATTTT
d_gene: TRBD1; v_gene: TRBV12-5; abundance: .; j_gene: TRBJ2-3; CDR3aa: CASGADRNTDTQYF; CDR3nt: TGTGCTAGTGGTGCGGACAGGAACACAGATACGCAGTATTTT
d_gene: TRBD2; v_gene: TRBV15; abundance: .; j_gene: TRBJ2-1; CDR3aa: CATSSGTSGRKSYNEQFF; CDR3nt: TGTGCCACCAGCAGTGGGACTAGCGGGAGAAAATCCTACAATGAGCAGTTCTTC
d_gene: .; v_gene: TRBV6-5; abundance: few; j_gene: TRBJ1-2; CDR3aa: CASSGGGYRGYTF; CDR3nt: TGTGCCAGCAGTGGCGGGGGGTATCGTGGCTACACCTTC
d_gene: TRBD1; v_gene: TRBV4-2; abundance: .; j_gene: TRBJ1-4; CDR3aa: CASSRATGGGGEKLFF; CDR3nt: TGTGCCAGCAGCCGAGCAACAGGGGGCGGGGGTGAAAAACTGTTTTTT
d_gene: .; v_gene: TRBV21-1; abundance: .; j_gene: TRBJ1-5; CDR3aa: CASILGASNQPQHF; CDR3nt: TGTGCCAGCATCCTAGGGGCGAGCAATCAGCCCCAGCATTTT
d_gene: .; v_gene: TRBV27; abundance: .; j_gene: TRBJ1-2; CDR3aa: CASSLRRDYGYTF; CDR3nt: TGTGCCAGCAGCCTGCGACGGGACTATGGCTACACCTTC
d_gene: TRBD2; v_gene: TRBV4-2; abundance: .; j_gene: TRBJ2-3; CDR3aa: CASSPGTSGGRSTDTQYF; CDR3nt: TGTGCCAGCAGCCCTGGGACTAGCGGGGGCCGTAGCACAGATACGCAGTATTTT
d_gene: .; v_gene: TRBV5-6; abundance: .; j_gene: TRBJ2-3; CDR3aa: CASSLDRSSTDTQYF; CDR3nt: TGTGCCAGCAGCCTGGACAGATCTAGCACAGATACGCAGTATTTT
d_gene: .; v_gene: TRBV4-1; abundance: .; j_gene: TRBJ2-7; CDR3aa: CASSPVQPGSQRYEQYF; CDR3nt: TGCGCCAGCAGCCCCGTCCAACCCGGGTCTCAGCGGTACGAGCAGTACTTC
d_gene: .; v_gene: TRBV6-1; abundance: few; j_gene: TRBJ1-2; CDR3aa: CASSEALHSNYGYTF; CDR3nt: TGTGCCAGCAGTGAAGCGCTTCACAGTAACTATGGCTACACCTTC
d_gene: .; v_gene: TRBV7-9; abundance: .; j_gene: TRBJ2-1; CDR3aa: CASSLFASPNSEQFF; CDR3nt: TGTGCCAGCAGCTTATTCGCTAGCCCTAACAGTGAGCAGTTCTTC
d_gene: .; v_gene: TRBV7-9; abundance: many; j_gene: TRBJ2-4; CDR3aa: CASSLGLENIQYF; CDR3nt: TGTGCCAGCAGCTTAGGACTAGAGAACATTCAGTACTTC
d_gene: .; v_gene: TRBV21-1; abundance: .; j_gene: TRBJ1-2; CDR3aa: CASSGMTGVYGYTF; CDR3nt: TGTGCCAGCAGCGGCATGACAGGAGTCTATGGCTACACCTTC
d_gene: TRBD2; v_gene: TRBV7-7; abundance: few; j_gene: TRBJ2-1; CDR3aa: CASSLTSGAYNEQFF; CDR3nt: TGTGCCAGCAGCTTAACCAGCGGGGCCTACAATGAGCAGTTCTTC
d_gene: .; v_gene: TRBV7-9; abundance: few; j_gene: TRBJ2-1; CDR3aa: CASSGRPDEQFF; CDR3nt: TGTGCCAGCAGCGGGAGACCCGATGAGCAGTTCTTC
d_gene: .; v_gene: TRBV18; abundance: .; j_gene: TRBJ2-3; CDR3aa: CASSPLLGGGDTQYF; CDR3nt: TGTGCCAGCTCACCACTGCTGGGAGGAGGAGATACGCAGTATTTT
d_gene: TRBD1; v_gene: TRBV10-3; abundance: .; j_gene: TRBJ2-5; CDR3aa: CAIRLGQTQETQYF; CDR3nt: TGTGCCATCAGACTGGGACAGACGCAAGAGACCCAGTACTTC
d_gene: TRBD2; v_gene: TRBV14; abundance: .; j_gene: TRBJ2-3; CDR3aa: CASSLRSGTLVDTQYF; CDR3nt: TGTGCCAGCAGCCTGCGCAGCGGGACCCTCGTTGATACGCAGTATTTT
d_gene: .; v_gene: TRBV5-5; abundance: .; j_gene: TRBJ2-7; CDR3aa: CASSSTGWSGEQYF; CDR3nt: TGTGCCAGCAGCTCAACAGGGTGGAGTGGAGAGCAGTACTTC
d_gene: TRBD1; v_gene: TRBV6-5; abundance: .; j_gene: TRBJ2-5; CDR3aa: CASSSDRGKETQYF; CDR3nt: TGTGCCAGCAGTAGCGACAGGGGGAAGGAGACCCAGTACTTC
d_gene: .; v_gene: TRBV29-1; abundance: .; j_gene: TRBJ2-3; CDR3aa: CSVEDHKMRVRGDTQYF; CDR3nt: TGCAGCGTTGAAGATCATAAAATGAGGGTACGGGGAGATACGCAGTATTTT
d_gene: .; v_gene: TRBV27; abundance: .; j_gene: TRBJ2-3; CDR3aa: CASSFSSFEDTQYF; CDR3nt: TGTGCCAGCAGTTTTTCGAGTTTTGAAGATACGCAGTATTTT
d_gene: TRBD1; v_gene: TRBV7-8; abundance: few; j_gene: TRBJ1-1; CDR3aa: CASSTDRGGMNTEAFF; CDR3nt: TGTGCCAGCAGCACGGACAGGGGGGGGATGAACACTGAAGCTTTCTTT
d_gene: .; v_gene: TRBV7-9; abundance: few; j_gene: TRBJ2-3; CDR3aa: CAGGLTEGTDTQYF; CDR3nt: TGTGCCGGGGGTCTCACGGAGGGGACAGATACGCAGTATTTT
d_gene: .; v_gene: TRBV30; abundance: few; j_gene: TRBJ2-7; CDR3aa: CARAVGQGYEQYF; CDR3nt: TGTGCCCGAGCCGTCGGTCAGGGCTACGAGCAGTACTTC
d_gene: .; v_gene: TRBV27; abundance: .; j_gene: TRBJ2-3; CDR3aa: CASRGTSTDTQYF; CDR3nt: TGTGCCAGCAGGGGGACTAGCACAGATACGCAGTATTTT
d_gene: TRBD2; v_gene: TRBV2; abundance: .; j_gene: TRBJ2-7; CDR3aa: CASTSGTMGDYEQYF; CDR3nt: TGTGCCAGCACTTCGGGGACTATGGGGGACTACGAGCAGTACTTC
d_gene: TRBD1; v_gene: TRBV15; abundance: .; j_gene: TRBJ2-2; CDR3aa: CATSSGTDTGELFF; CDR3nt: TGTGCCACCAGCAGCGGGACAGACACCGGGGAGCTGTTTTTT
d_gene: TRBD1; v_gene: TRBV4-1; abundance: .; j_gene: TRBJ2-7; CDR3aa: CASSQPRQGLEEQYF; CDR3nt: TGCGCCAGCAGCCAACCTAGACAGGGGCTGGAAGAGCAGTACTTC
d_gene: TRBD2; v_gene: TRBV2; abundance: few; j_gene: TRBJ2-3; CDR3aa: CASSEEVAGLHTDTQYF; CDR3nt: TGTGCCAGCAGTGAAGAGGTAGCGGGCCTACACACAGATACGCAGTATTTT
d_gene: .; v_gene: TRBV7-9; abundance: .; j_gene: TRBJ2-3; CDR3aa: CASSLEGTRDTQYF; CDR3nt: TGTGCCAGCAGCTTGGAGGGAACTAGAGATACGCAGTATTTT
d_gene: .; v_gene: TRBV28; abundance: .; j_gene: TRBJ2-1; CDR3aa: CASSLPGDMYNEQFF; CDR3nt: TGTGCCAGCAGTTTACCAGGGGATATGTACAATGAGCAGTTCTTC
d_gene: TRBD1; v_gene: TRBV29-1; abundance: .; j_gene: TRBJ2-7; CDR3aa: CSVIKGQGTYEQYF; CDR3nt: TGCAGCGTGATTAAAGGACAGGGCACCTACGAGCAGTACTTC
d_gene: .; v_gene: TRBV5-6; abundance: .; j_gene: TRBJ2-3; CDR3aa: CASTREGSTDTQYF; CDR3nt: TGTGCCAGCACTCGGGAAGGGAGCACAGATACGCAGTATTTT
d_gene: TRBD2; v_gene: TRBV5-1; abundance: .; j_gene: TRBJ2-1; CDR3aa: CASSRGGDPYNEQFF; CDR3nt: TGCGCCAGCAGCCGCGGGGGGGACCCCTACAATGAGCAGTTCTTC
d_gene: .; v_gene: TRBV27; abundance: few; j_gene: TRBJ2-7; CDR3aa: CASSLPSRGSYEQYF; CDR3nt: TGTGCCAGCAGTTTGCCCAGTCGGGGCTCCTACGAGCAGTACTTC
d_gene: .; v_gene: TRBV5-4; abundance: .; j_gene: TRBJ2-3; CDR3aa: CASSFGGGSVTDTQYF; CDR3nt: TGTGCCAGCAGCTTTGGCGGGGGCTCGGTTACAGATACGCAGTATTTT
d_gene: .; v_gene: TRBV7-3; abundance: .; j_gene: TRBJ1-2; CDR3aa: CASSFRGDGYGYTF; CDR3nt: TGTGCCAGCAGCTTCAGGGGAGATGGCTATGGCTACACCTTC
d_gene: TRBD2; v_gene: TRBV6-5; abundance: .; j_gene: TRBJ2-2; CDR3aa: CASRAPGGGELFF; CDR3nt: TGTGCCAGCAGAGCTCCGGGGGGCGGGGAGCTGTTTTTT
d_gene: TRBD2; v_gene: TRBV2; abundance: .; j_gene: TRBJ2-2; CDR3aa: CASSDLAGGPNTGELFF; CDR3nt: TGTGCCAGCAGTGACCTAGCGGGAGGGCCCAACACCGGGGAGCTGTTTTTT
d_gene: .; v_gene: TRBV7-2; abundance: .; j_gene: TRBJ2-7; CDR3aa: CASSLEGGSYEQYF; CDR3nt: TGTGCCAGCAGCTTAGAAGGGGGTAGCTACGAGCAGTACTTC
d_gene: TRBD1; v_gene: TRBV19; abundance: .; j_gene: TRBJ1-3; CDR3aa: CASSTRDRSSGNTIYF; CDR3nt: TGTGCCAGTAGTACCCGGGACAGGAGCTCTGGAAACACCATATATTTT
d_gene: TRBD2; v_gene: TRBV6-1; abundance: .; j_gene: TRBJ2-3; CDR3aa: CASSEDPAGDPTDTQYF; CDR3nt: TGTGCCAGCAGTGAAGACCCAGCGGGGGACCCCACAGATACGCAGTATTTT
d_gene: TRBD2; v_gene: TRBV7-8; abundance: .; j_gene: TRBJ2-3; CDR3aa: CASSWTRLDTQYF; CDR3nt: TGTGCCAGCAGCTGGACTAGATTAGATACGCAGTATTTT
d_gene: TRBD1; v_gene: TRBV10-3; abundance: .; j_gene: TRBJ2-5; CDR3aa: CAISPGQGPETQYF; CDR3nt: TGTGCCATCAGTCCCGGACAGGGTCCAGAGACCCAGTACTTC
d_gene: TRBD2; v_gene: TRBV5-1; abundance: .; j_gene: TRBJ2-1; CDR3aa: CASSLRTSGGGNEQFF; CDR3nt: TGCGCCAGCAGCTTGCGGACTAGCGGGGGTGGCAATGAGCAGTTCTTC
d_gene: .; v_gene: TRBV18; abundance: .; j_gene: TRBJ1-2; CDR3aa: CASSPSGDGYTF; CDR3nt: TGTGCCAGCTCACCATCAGGGGATGGCTACACCTTC
d_gene: .; v_gene: TRBV4-2; abundance: .; j_gene: TRBJ2-3; CDR3aa: CASSQDLGRGNTDTQYF; CDR3nt: TGTGCCAGCAGCCAAGATCTGGGGCGGGGCAACACAGATACGCAGTATTTT
d_gene: TRBD2; v_gene: TRBV28; abundance: .; j_gene: TRBJ2-7; CDR3aa: CASSFGIAGGGGYEQYF; CDR3nt: TGTGCCAGCAGTTTCGGGATAGCGGGAGGGGGGGGCTACGAGCAGTACTTC